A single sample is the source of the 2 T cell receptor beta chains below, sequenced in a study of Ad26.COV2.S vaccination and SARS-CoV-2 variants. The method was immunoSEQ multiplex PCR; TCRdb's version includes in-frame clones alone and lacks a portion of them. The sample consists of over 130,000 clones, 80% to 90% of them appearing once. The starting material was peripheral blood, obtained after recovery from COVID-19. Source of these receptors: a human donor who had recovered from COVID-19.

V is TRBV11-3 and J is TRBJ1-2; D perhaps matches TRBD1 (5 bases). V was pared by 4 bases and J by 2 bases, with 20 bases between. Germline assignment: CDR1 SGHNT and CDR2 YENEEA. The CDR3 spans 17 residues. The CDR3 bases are TGTGCCAGCAGCTCCCGATATTCCAGACAGCACAACTATGGCTACACCTTC. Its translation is CASSSRYSRQHNYGYTF.

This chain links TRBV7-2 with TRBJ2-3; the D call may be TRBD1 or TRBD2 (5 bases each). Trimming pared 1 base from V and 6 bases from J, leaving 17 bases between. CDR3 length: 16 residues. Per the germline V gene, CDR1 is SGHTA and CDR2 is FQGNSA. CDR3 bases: TGTGCCAGCAGCTTAGAACGGGGCACAGCACCGGATACGCAGTATTTT. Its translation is CASSLERGTAPDTQYF.